The text below deals with one T cell receptor beta chain. What it binds is unknown. This entry comes from a study of CD8+ T cells in alopecia areata. Notes on the study in general: As there was one nonresponder, how baseline CD8+ expansion relates to response remains uncertain.

Germline V gene data show CDR1 as GTSNPN and CDR2 as SVGIG (reference sequence). The CDR3 consists of 10 residues. V shed 5 bases and J shed 12 bases, with 11 bases lying between them. Sample treatment: oral pan-JAK inhibitor, 5-10 mg twice daily. Extraction of RNA preceded its reverse transcription into cDNA, which served as the sequencing template. TCRdb keeps only in-frame clones here, not all; method: immunoSEQ multiplex PCR. The sample carries fewer than 250,000 clones, 64% recorded once. The starting material was CD4+ T cells sorted from blood, obtained at week 4, from a patient treated with tofacitinib. The chain uses TRBV30 and TRBJ2-1, with a weak D call TRBD2 (5 bases). This receptor was identified in a human donor with alopecia areata. CDR3 in DNA: TGTGCCTGGGGGAGCGCCTGGCAGTTCTTC. This sequence encodes CAWGSAWQFF.